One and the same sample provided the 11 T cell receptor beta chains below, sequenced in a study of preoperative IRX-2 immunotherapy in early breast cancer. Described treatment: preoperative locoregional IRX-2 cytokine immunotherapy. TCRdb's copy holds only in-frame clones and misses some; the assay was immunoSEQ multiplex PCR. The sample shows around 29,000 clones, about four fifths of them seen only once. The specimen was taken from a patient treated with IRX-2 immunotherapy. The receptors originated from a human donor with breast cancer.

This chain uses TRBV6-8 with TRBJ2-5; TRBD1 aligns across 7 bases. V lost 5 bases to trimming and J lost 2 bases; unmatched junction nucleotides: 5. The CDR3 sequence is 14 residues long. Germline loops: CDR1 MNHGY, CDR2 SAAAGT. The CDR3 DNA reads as TGTGCCAGCAGTCCCTGGGGACAGCAAGAGACCCAGTACTTC. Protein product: CASSPWGQQETQYF.

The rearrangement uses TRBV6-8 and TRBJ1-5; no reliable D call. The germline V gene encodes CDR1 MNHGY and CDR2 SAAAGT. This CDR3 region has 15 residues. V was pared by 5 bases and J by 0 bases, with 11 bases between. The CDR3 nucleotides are TGTGCCAGCAGTCCCGGGAAGTATAGCAATCAGCCCCAGCATTTT. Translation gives CASSPGKYSNQPQHF.

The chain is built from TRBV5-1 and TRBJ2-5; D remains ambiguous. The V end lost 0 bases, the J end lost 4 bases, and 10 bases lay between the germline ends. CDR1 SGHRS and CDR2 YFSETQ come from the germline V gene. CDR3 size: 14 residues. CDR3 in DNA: TGCGCCAGCAGCTTGGCACAGAAGGGAGAGACCCAGTACTTC. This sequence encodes CASSLAQKGETQYF.

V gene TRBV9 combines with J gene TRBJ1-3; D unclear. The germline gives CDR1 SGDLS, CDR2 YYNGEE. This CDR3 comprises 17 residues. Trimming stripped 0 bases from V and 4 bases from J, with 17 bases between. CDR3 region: CASSVDPRAEVGNTIYF. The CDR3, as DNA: TGTGCCAGCAGCGTAGATCCCCGAGCCGAGGTGGGAAACACCATATATTTT.

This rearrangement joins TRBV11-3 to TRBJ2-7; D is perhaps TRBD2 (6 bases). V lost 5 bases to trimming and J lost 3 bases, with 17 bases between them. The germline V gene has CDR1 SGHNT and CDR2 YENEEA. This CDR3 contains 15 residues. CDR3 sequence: CASSPRGDGGYEQYF. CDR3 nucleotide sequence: TGTGCCAGCAGCCCCCGTGGGGACGGGGGCTACGAGCAGTACTTC.

The CDR3 here is CASSTWGGLSNQPQHF. The CDR3 DNA reads TGTGCCAGCAGCACGTGGGGGGGCTTGAGCAATCAGCCCCAGCATTTT. This chain connects TRBV11-3 to TRBJ1-5; tentatively, D is TRBD1 (6 bases). The CDR3 contains 16 residues. Germline-derived CDR1 and CDR2 are SGHNT and YENEEA. Trimming pared 5 bases from V and 1 base from J, leaving 15 bases between.

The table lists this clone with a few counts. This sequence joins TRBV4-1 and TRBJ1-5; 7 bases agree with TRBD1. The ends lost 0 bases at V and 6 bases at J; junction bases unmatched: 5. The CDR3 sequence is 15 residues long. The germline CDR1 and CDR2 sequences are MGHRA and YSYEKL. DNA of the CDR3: TGCGCCAGCAGCCAAGATAGGACAGGCTCTCAGCCCCAGCATTTT. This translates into CASSQDRTGSQPQHF.

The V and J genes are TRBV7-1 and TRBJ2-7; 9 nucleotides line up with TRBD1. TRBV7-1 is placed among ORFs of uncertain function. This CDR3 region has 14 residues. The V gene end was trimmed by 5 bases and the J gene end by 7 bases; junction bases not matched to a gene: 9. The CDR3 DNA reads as TGTGCCAGCAGCACAACAGGGGGCCCTACTGAGCAGTACTTC. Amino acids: CASSTTGGPTEQYF.

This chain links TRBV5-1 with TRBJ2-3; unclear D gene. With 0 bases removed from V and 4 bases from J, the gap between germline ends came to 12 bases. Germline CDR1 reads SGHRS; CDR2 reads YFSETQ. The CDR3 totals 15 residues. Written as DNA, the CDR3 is TGCGCCAGCAGCTTGGAAGGTAGACTCGCAGATACGCAGTATTTT. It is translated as CASSLEGRLADTQYF.

Written as DNA, the CDR3 is TGTGCCAGCAGTTCGGCCTCAGCGGGAGCCTCCTACAATGAGCAGTTCTTC. Residues: CASSSASAGASYNEQFF. The chain combines TRBV28 with TRBJ2-1; 8 bases line up with TRBD2. There are 17 residues in the CDR3. Germline lookup yields CDR1 MDHEN and CDR2 SYDVKM. V shed 4 bases and J 0 bases; nucleotides not matched to a gene: 8.

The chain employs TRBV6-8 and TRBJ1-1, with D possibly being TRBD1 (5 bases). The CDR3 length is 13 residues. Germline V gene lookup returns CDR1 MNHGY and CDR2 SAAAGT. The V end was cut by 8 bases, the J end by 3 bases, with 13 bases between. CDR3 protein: CASGTTGDTEAFF. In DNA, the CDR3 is TGTGCCAGCGGGACCACCGGCGACACTGAAGCTTTCTTT.